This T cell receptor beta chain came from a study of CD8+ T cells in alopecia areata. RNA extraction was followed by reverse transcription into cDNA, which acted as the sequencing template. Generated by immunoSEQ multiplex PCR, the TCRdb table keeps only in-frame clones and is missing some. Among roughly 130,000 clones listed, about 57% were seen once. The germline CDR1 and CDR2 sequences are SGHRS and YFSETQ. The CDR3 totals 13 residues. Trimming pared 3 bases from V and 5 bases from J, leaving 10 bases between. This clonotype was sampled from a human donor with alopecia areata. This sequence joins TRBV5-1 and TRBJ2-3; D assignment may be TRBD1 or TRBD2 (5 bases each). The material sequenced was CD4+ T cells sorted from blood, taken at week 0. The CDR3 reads CASSWGREDTQYF. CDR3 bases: TGCGCCAGCAGCTGGGGCCGGGAAGATACGCAGTATTTT. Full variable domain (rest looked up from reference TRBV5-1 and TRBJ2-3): KAGVTQTPRYLIKTRGQQVTLSCSPISGHRSVSWYQQTPGQGLQFLFEYFSETQRNKGNFPGRFSGRQFSNSRSEMNVSTLELGDSALYLCASSWGREDTQYFGPGTRLTVL.